This T cell receptor beta chain originates from a study of blood T cell repertoires in COVID-19. The CDR3 sequence is 14 residues long. The germline V gene has CDR1 SGHDT and CDR2 YYEEEE. After removal of 2 bases from V and 9 bases from J, the junction contained 7 bases not matched to a gene. Original processing methods: Quantification of nucleated cells was approximated via reference gene primer amplification. Measured with immunoSEQ multiplex PCR; TCRdb has only the in-frame clones, and not every one. That table is the source of V, J and clone size, and D and trimming were worked out from the DNA. The data hold hundreds of thousands of clones, with around 87% observed a single time.

The chain links TRBV5-6 to TRBJ2-1, with TRBD1 matching over 8 bases. Sequencing input: peripheral blood. The origin of this receptor is a woman aged 45-65 years who had recovered from COVID-19. For the CDR3, the DNA is TGTGCCAGCAGCTTACTGGACAGGGTGGGTGAGCAGTTCTTC. Translated: CASSLLDRVGEQFF. Full variable domain (outside the CDR3, taken from reference TRBV5-6 and TRBJ2-1): DAGVTQSPTHLIKTRGQQVTLRCSPKSGHDTVSWYQQALGQGPQFIFQYYEEEERQRGNFPDRFSGHQFPNYSSELNVNALLLGDSALYLCASSLLDRVGEQFFGPGTRLTVL.